This TCR beta chain was profiled in a study of blood T cells in healthy people across ages. There were healthy Caucasian individuals from Russia, aged roughly 6 to 100, serving as donors. It was approximately 10 milliliters of peripheral blood that were drawn from each donor. The V and J ends lost 1 base and 4 bases respectively, with 10 bases between them. The CDR3 length is 14 residues. Germline V gene sequence: CDR1 SGHTA, CDR2 FQGNSA. For the second PCR, which ran for about 7 to 11 cycles, a sample-barcoded 5' primer and a J-beta primer mix were used. The template-switch adaptor, which had 12 random nucleotides, put a tag on each cDNA molecule. TCRdb analysed the 5' RACE reads with MiXCR anew, one entry per CDR3 protein. Of hundreds of thousands of distinct CDR3 sequences listed, 45% to 50% are singletons.

The sequenced material came from blood. V is TRBV7-2 and J is TRBJ1-1; D perhaps matches TRBD1 (5 bases). The TCR sequence derives from a woman aged 60 to 75 in good health. The CDR3 DNA follows: TGTGCCAGCAGCTTAGGGGGCAGTCTCACTGAAGCTTTCTTT. This gives the protein CASSLGGSLTEAFF. Using reference TRBV7-2 and TRBJ1-1 for the parts outside the CDR3, the full variable domain is GAGVSQSPSNKVTEKGKDVELRCDPISGHTALYWYRQSLGQGLEFLIYFQGNSAPDKSGLPSDRFSAERTGGSVSTLTIQRTQQEDSAVYLCASSLGGSLTEAFFGQGTRLTVV.